A selection of T cell receptor beta chains follows, all from one sample in a study of cytomegalovirus exposure and HLA in healthy donors. Measured with immunoSEQ multiplex PCR; TCRdb has only the in-frame clones, and not every one. The sample holds under 200,000 clones, roughly four fifths seen once. The material sequenced was PBMCs. Receptor source: a man between 18 and 29 years old in good health and CMV-seronegative. Each CDR3 is given with its conserved first and last residue. The D gene is left open where the match is weak. Only part of the rows carry a size: once, few, many, or a class if the clone is expanded.

j_call v_call d_call clone_size cdr3_aa cdr3_nt
TRBJ2-1 TRBV27 . . CASSSPGGFGYNEQFF TGTGCCAGCAGTTCCCCTGGAGGGTTTGGCTACAATGAGCAGTTCTTC
TRBJ1-1 TRBV4-3 . . CASSRGDTEAFF TGCGCCAGCAGCCGGGGGGACACTGAAGCTTTCTTT
TRBJ2-7 TRBV7-2 TRBD2 . CASSPLAGGEQYF TGTGCCAGCAGCCCCTTAGCGGGTGGGGAGCAGTACTTC
TRBJ2-1 TRBV18 . . CASSQGDNEQFF TGTGCCAGCTCACAGGGGGACAATGAGCAGTTCTTC
TRBJ2-7 TRBV2 TRBD2 . CASSPTRSGRGTYEQYF TGTGCCAGCAGTCCTACGCGGAGCGGGAGGGGGACCTACGAGCAGTACTTC
TRBJ2-7 TRBV7-9 TRBD2 . CASSPGGGRYEQYF TGTGCCAGCAGCCCGGGGGGAGGGCGGTACGAGCAGTACTTC
TRBJ1-1 TRBV7-2 . . CASSATQGRYTEAFF TGTGCCAGCAGCGCTACACAGGGCCGCTACACTGAAGCTTTCTTT
TRBJ1-5 TRBV19 . few CASSILYQPQHF TGTGCCAGTAGTATATTATATCAGCCCCAGCATTTT
TRBJ2-7 TRBV10-1 TRBD2 . CASSEWTSNYEQYF TGCGCCAGCAGTGAGTGGACTAGCAACTACGAGCAGTACTTC
TRBJ1-1 TRBV7-2 . . CASSLLTGGSNSEAFF TGTGCCAGCAGCCTATTGACTGGGGGGAGTAATTCTGAAGCTTTCTTT
TRBJ2-5 TRBV7-9 . . CSSSPGGSVVGETQYF TGTTCCAGCAGCCCAGGGGGGTCGGTGGTGGGAGAGACCCAGTACTTC
TRBJ1-2 TRBV6-5 TRBD1 . CASSYKGQGVYGYTF TGTGCCAGCAGTTACAAGGGACAGGGGGTATATGGCTACACCTTC
TRBJ2-3 TRBV7-8 . . CASSLVGGEGPDTQYF TGTGCCAGCAGCTTAGTAGGCGGGGAAGGCCCAGATACGCAGTATTTT
TRBJ1-1 TRBV5-6 . . CASSWGDGNTEAFF TGTGCCAGCAGCTGGGGGGACGGAAACACTGAAGCTTTCTTT
TRBJ2-1 TRBV7-9 TRBD2 . CASSLLPSGSYNEQFF TGTGCCAGCAGCTTACTCCCTAGCGGGAGTTACAATGAGCAGTTCTTC
TRBJ2-3 TRBV10-3 . . CAISEDSSTDTQYF TGTGCCATCAGTGAAGACAGCTCCACAGATACGCAGTATTTT
TRBJ2-5 TRBV29-1 TRBD2 . CSVKAGGTGETQYF TGCAGCGTCAAAGCGGGAGGGACGGGGGAGACCCAGTACTTC
TRBJ2-7 TRBV2 . . CASSGRQGTYEQYF TGTGCCAGCAGTGGGCGGCAGGGGACCTACGAGCAGTACTTC
TRBJ2-1 TRBV18 TRBD2 . CASSPPQGLAGASGEQFF TGTGCCAGCTCACCACCTCAGGGACTAGCGGGAGCTAGCGGTGAGCAGTTCTTC
TRBJ2-7 TRBV6-5 TRBD2 . CASSLLSGRGNEQYF TGTGCCAGCAGCCTCCTTAGCGGGAGGGGGAACGAGCAGTACTTC
TRBJ2-2 TRBV21-1 . . CALGQTGLGGELFF TGTGCCCTCGGCCAAACGGGTTTGGGCGGGGAGCTGTTTTTT
TRBJ1-4 TRBV5-6 . . CASSGTGLGGKLELFF TGTGCCAGCAGCGGCACAGGGTTGGGGGGGAAATTGGAACTGTTTTTT
TRBJ1-2 TRBV4-3 . . CASSQEGGNPYGYTF TGCGCCAGCAGCCAAGAGGGAGGGAATCCCTATGGCTACACCTTC
TRBJ1-1 TRBV28 TRBD1 . CASSFSASTGLNTEAFF TGTGCCAGCAGTTTCTCCGCCTCGACAGGGTTAAACACTGAAGCTTTCTTT
TRBJ2-7 TRBV28 TRBD1 . CASVTRDRYSYEQYF TGTGCCAGTGTAACACGGGACAGGTATTCCTACGAGCAGTACTTC
TRBJ2-2 TRBV7-2 . . CASTTNTGELFF TGTGCCAGCACTACTAACACCGGGGAGCTGTTTTTT
TRBJ1-2 TRBV4-3 . . CASRSLGPSQGYTF TGCGCCAGCAGGAGTCTAGGCCCCTCCCAGGGCTACACCTTC
TRBJ2-3 TRBV10-3 TRBD2 . CAISDGRGDTQYF TGTGCCATCAGCGACGGGAGGGGAGATACGCAGTATTTT
TRBJ2-2 TRBV4-2 . . CASSQDSTGELFF TGTGCCAGCAGCCAGGACAGCACCGGGGAGCTGTTTTTT
TRBJ1-1 TRBV4-3 TRBD1 . CASSQEPPGQGLALDTEAFF TGCGCCAGCAGCCAAGAACCACCGGGACAGGGGTTGGCATTGGACACTGAAGCTTTCTTT
TRBJ1-6 TRBV27 . . CASSFHSTLTPLHF TGTGCCAGCAGTTTCCACAGTACCCTGACCCCCCTCCACTTT
TRBJ2-5 TRBV19 TRBD2 . CASSMKTSGRETQYF TGTGCCAGTAGTATGAAGACTAGCGGGAGAGAGACCCAGTACTTC
TRBJ2-3 TRBV12-1 . . CASSSPGDSSTDTQYF TGTGCCAGCAGCTCCCCGGGGGACTCTAGCACAGATACGCAGTATTTT
TRBJ1-1 TRBV6-5 . . CASSYRTLNTEAFF TGTGCCAGCAGTTACCGGACATTGAACACTGAAGCTTTCTTT
TRBJ1-5 TRBV10-3 . . CAISRANNQPQHF TGTGCCATCAGCAGGGCCAACAATCAGCCCCAGCATTTT
TRBJ2-1 TRBV9 . . CASSLRIHNEQFF TGTGCCAGCAGCCTCAGGATCCACAATGAGCAGTTCTTC
TRBJ1-2 TRBV9 . few CASSVDPEGYGYTF TGTGCCAGCAGCGTAGATCCCGAGGGCTATGGCTACACCTTC
TRBJ2-5 TRBV18 . . CASSPALAEQETQYF TGTGCCAGCTCACCGGCGTTAGCGGAACAAGAGACCCAGTACTTC
TRBJ2-1 TRBV11-2 TRBD2 . CASSSGLAGALEQFF TGTGCCAGCAGCTCGGGACTAGCGGGAGCCCTTGAGCAGTTCTTC
TRBJ1-1 TRBV18 . . CASSPGLNTEAFF TGTGCCAGCTCACCAGGGCTGAACACTGAAGCTTTCTTT
TRBJ1-2 TRBV30 . . CAWRRAAIAVYGYTF TGTGCCTGGAGGCGGGCGGCGATAGCAGTCTATGGCTACACCTTC
TRBJ1-2 TRBV19 . . CASSPSSGVYGYTF TGTGCCAGTAGCCCTAGTTCGGGGGTTTATGGCTACACCTTC
TRBJ2-1 TRBV7-2 . once CASSMWTLSSYNEQFF TGTGCCAGCAGCATGTGGACTCTTAGCTCCTACAATGAGCAGTTCTTC
TRBJ2-7 TRBV6-1 . . CASSEVGTEVYEQYF TGTGCCAGCAGTGAGGTGGGGACTGAGGTCTACGAGCAGTACTTC
TRBJ2-5 TRBV4-3 TRBD1 few CASSQGTGVKETQYF TGCGCCAGCAGCCAAGGGACAGGGGTAAAAGAGACCCAGTACTTC
TRBJ1-1 TRBV4-1 . once CASSQGGLEAFF TGCGCCAGCAGCCAAGGTGGACTTGAAGCTTTCTTT
TRBJ1-5 TRBV19 . . CASSLLDRFSNQPQHF TGTGCCAGTAGTTTATTAGACAGATTTAGCAATCAGCCCCAGCATTTT
TRBJ1-5 TRBV6-1 . . CASSEGGGSNQPQHF TGTGCCAGCAGTGAAGGTGGCGGTAGCAATCAGCCCCAGCATTTT
TRBJ2-7 TRBV14 TRBD1 . CASSHLGTAAHEQYF TGTGCCAGCAGCCACCTCGGGACAGCTGCCCACGAGCAGTACTTC
TRBJ2-4 TRBV2 . . CASREAGQANIQYF TGTGCCAGCAGGGAGGCGGGGCAGGCAAACATTCAGTACTTC
TRBJ2-7 TRBV29-1 . once CSVEDDGRGSYEQYF TGCAGCGTTGAAGATGACGGGAGAGGGTCCTACGAGCAGTACTTC
TRBJ1-3 TRBV4-1 TRBD1 . CASRPLQGANTIYF TGCGCCAGCAGACCTTTACAGGGGGCAAACACCATATATTTT
TRBJ2-2 TRBV6-5 . . CASSYSAVTGELFF TGTGCCAGCAGTTACTCGGCGGTCACCGGGGAGCTGTTTTTT